This is a list of T cell receptor beta chains from one sample in a study of blood T cell repertoires in COVID-19. Produced via immunoSEQ multiplex PCR; TCRdb's table is partial and in-frame only. The top ten hold around 10% of the sample, which has 250,000 to 300,000 clones, roughly 90% seen once. Source material: peripheral blood. The origin of the receptors is a woman aged 25 to 39 with COVID-19, enrolled during active disease. Both conserved end residues are part of each CDR3. A D gene is named only where the DNA matches it firmly. Size is stated for part of the rows, as once, few or many counts, or as a class when the clone is expanded.

.	TRBV30	TRBJ2-7	.	TGTGCCTGGAGTCGGGGTTCCTACGAGCAGTACTTC	CAWSRGSYEQYF
.	TRBV30	TRBJ1-3	once	TGTGCCTGGAGTGTAGGAGGTTACTCTGGAAACACCATATATTTT	CAWSVGGYSGNTIYF
.	TRBV3-1/TRBV3-2	TRBJ1-4	once	TGTGCCAGCAGCCAAGGCACGGCGGCGGCAACTAATGAAAAACTGTTTTTT	CASSQGTAAATNEKLFF
TRBD1	TRBV30	TRBJ2-5	.	TGTGCCTGGAGTGTACGAGACAGGGGCCAAGAGACCCAGTACTTC	CAWSVRDRGQETQYF
.	TRBV6-1	TRBJ2-3	.	TGTGCCAGCAGTGAGTTCGGCGGGGCCACAGATACGCAGTATTTT	CASSEFGGATDTQYF
TRBD2	TRBV6-5	TRBJ2-1	.	TGTGCCAGCAGTTTGGAAGGACTAGACTACAATGAGCAGTTCTTC	CASSLEGLDYNEQFF
.	TRBV12-3/TRBV12-4	TRBJ1-1	.	TGTGCCAGCAGTTTAGCACAGGGCACTGAAGCTTTCTTT	CASSLAQGTEAFF
.	TRBV11-3	TRBJ2-2	.	TGTGCCAGCAGCTTAGGGCTAGGAGGTACCGGGGAGCTGTTTTTT	CASSLGLGGTGELFF
TRBD2	TRBV6-2/TRBV6-3	TRBJ2-7	.	TGTGCCAGCAGTTACGCGCTAGCGGGAGGTAGCTACGAGCAGTACTTC	CASSYALAGGSYEQYF
.	TRBV11-3	TRBJ2-2	.	TGTGCCAGCAGTCTTAGACAGGCTGGGGAGCTGTTTTTT	CASSLRQAGELFF
.	TRBV9	TRBJ1-4	.	TGTGCCAGCAGCAAAAATGGCGGGGCCGTTGAAAAACTGTTTTTT	CASSKNGGAVEKLFF
TRBD2	TRBV5-4	TRBJ2-1	.	TGTGCCAGCAGCGATGCTAGCGGGGGGAATGAGCAGTTCTTC	CASSDASGGNEQFF
.	TRBV5-5	TRBJ2-7	.	TGTGCCAGCAGCGAGCGTGCGCCGTCGGGCTACGAGCAGTACTTC	CASSERAPSGYEQYF
.	TRBV5-1	TRBJ2-3	.	TGCGCCAGCAGCTTTGGGGAGACAGATACGCAGTATTTT	CASSFGETDTQYF
.	TRBV28	TRBJ1-1	.	TGTGCCAGCAGTCCCCGGGGGGGGACGGCTTTCTTT	CASSPRGGTAFF
TRBD2	TRBV18	TRBJ2-7	.	TGTGCCAGCTCACCATTGGGGAGGGATTCCTACGAGCAGTACTTC	CASSPLGRDSYEQYF
.	TRBV5-1	TRBJ1-2	.	TGCGCCAGCAGCTCTCCGCCAGGGGCGGGCTACACCTTC	CASSSPPGAGYTF
.	TRBV7-7	TRBJ1-6	few	TGTGCTAGCAGCTTACAGGATAATTCACCCCTCCACTTT	CASSLQDNSPLHF
.	TRBV4-1	TRBJ1-2	.	TGCGCCAGCAGCCAAGATGGGAGGACTAGGTATGGCTACACCTTC	CASSQDGRTRYGYTF
TRBD1	TRBV7-8	TRBJ2-7	.	TGTGCCAGCAGCTTAAGGCAGGGGGTCGGAGTGAACGAGCAGTACTTC	CASSLRQGVGVNEQYF
TRBD1	TRBV5-1	TRBJ1-1	.	TGCGCCAGCAGCTTGGAACAGGGGGGAGTCACTGAAGCTTTCTTT	CASSLEQGGVTEAFF
.	TRBV6-5	TRBJ1-5	.	TGTGCCAGCAGTTCCTCCGGGGTCAATCAGCCCCAGCATTTT	CASSSSGVNQPQHF